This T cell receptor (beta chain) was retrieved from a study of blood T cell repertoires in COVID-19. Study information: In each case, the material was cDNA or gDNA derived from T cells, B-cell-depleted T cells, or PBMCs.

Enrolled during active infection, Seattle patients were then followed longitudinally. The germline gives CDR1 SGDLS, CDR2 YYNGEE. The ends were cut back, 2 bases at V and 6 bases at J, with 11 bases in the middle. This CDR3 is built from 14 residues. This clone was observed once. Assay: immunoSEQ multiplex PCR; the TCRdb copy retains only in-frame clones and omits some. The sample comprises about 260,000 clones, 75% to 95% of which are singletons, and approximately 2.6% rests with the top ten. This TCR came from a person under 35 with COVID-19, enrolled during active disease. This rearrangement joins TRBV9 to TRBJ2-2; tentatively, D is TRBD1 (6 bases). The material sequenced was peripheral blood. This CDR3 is CASSVQGSAGELFF. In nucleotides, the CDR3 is TGTGCCAGCAGCGTCCAGGGGAGCGCCGGGGAGCTGTTTTTT.